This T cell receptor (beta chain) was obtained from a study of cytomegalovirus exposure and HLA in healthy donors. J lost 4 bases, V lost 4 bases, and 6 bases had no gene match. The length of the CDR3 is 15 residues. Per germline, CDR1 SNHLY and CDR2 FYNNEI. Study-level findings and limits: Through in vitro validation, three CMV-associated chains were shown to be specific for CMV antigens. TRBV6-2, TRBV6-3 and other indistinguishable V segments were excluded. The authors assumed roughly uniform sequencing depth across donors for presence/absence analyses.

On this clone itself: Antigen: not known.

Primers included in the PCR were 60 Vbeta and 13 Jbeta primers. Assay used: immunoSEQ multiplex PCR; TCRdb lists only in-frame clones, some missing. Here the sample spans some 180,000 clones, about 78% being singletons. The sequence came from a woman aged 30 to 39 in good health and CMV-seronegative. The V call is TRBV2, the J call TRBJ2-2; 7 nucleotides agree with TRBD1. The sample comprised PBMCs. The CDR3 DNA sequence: TGTGCCAGCAGTGGTACAGGGGCCTCCACCGGGGAGCTGTTTTTT. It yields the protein CASSGTGASTGELFF.